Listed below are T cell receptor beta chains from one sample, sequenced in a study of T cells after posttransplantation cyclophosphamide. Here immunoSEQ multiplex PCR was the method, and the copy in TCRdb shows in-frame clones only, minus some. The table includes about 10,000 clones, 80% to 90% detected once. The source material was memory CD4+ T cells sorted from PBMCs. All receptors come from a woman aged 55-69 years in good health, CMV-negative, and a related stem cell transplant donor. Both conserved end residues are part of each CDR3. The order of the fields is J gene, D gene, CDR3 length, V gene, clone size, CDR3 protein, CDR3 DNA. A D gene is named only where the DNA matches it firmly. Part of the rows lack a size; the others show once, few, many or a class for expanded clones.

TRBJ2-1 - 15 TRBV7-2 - CASSSSGSRYNEQFF TGTGCCAGCAGCTCCTCGGGATCCCGCTACAATGAGCAGTTCTTC
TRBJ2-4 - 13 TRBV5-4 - CASSLHLGSIQYF TGTGCCAGCAGCTTGCATTTAGGGAGCATTCAGTACTTC
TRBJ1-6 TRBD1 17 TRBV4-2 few CASSPGQQGAFNSPLHF TGTGCCAGCAGCCCGGGACAGCAGGGGGCCTTTAATTCCCCCCTCCACTTT
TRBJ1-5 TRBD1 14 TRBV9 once CASSVGQGGQPQHF TGTGCCAGCAGCGTAGGACAGGGTGGGCAGCCCCAGCATTTT
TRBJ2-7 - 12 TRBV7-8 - CASSLARYEQYF TGTGCCAGCAGCTTAGCGAGATACGAGCAGTACTTC
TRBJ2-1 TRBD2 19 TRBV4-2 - CASSQEPGGGGSSYNEQFF TGTGCCAGCAGCCAAGAGCCCGGGGGTGGCGGGAGCTCCTACAATGAGCAGTTCTTC
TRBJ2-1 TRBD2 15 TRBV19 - CASSIGGRAYNEQFF TGTGCCAGTAGTATTGGAGGGAGGGCCTACAATGAGCAGTTCTTC
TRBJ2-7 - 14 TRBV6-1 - CASSEAGSVYEQYF TGTGCCAGCAGTGAAGCGGGCAGTGTCTACGAGCAGTACTTC
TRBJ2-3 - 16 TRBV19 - CASRRAFQGTTDTQYF TGTGCCAGTAGACGGGCCTTTCAGGGGACCACAGATACGCAGTATTTT
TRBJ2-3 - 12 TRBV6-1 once CASKGVSDTQYF TGTGCCAGCAAAGGGGTTTCAGATACGCAGTATTTT
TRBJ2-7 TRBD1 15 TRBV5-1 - CASSWGTGRVDEQYF TGCGCCAGCAGCTGGGGGACAGGGCGAGTCGACGAGCAGTACTTC
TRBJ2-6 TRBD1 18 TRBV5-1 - CASSLMGQGASGANVLTF TGCGCCAGCAGCTTGATGGGACAGGGGGCTTCTGGGGCCAACGTCCTGACTTTC
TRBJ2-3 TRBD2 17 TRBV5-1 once CASSGGQLAGGTDTQYF TGCGCCAGCAGCGGAGGACAGTTAGCGGGAGGCACAGATACGCAGTATTTT
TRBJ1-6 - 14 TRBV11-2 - CASSRTVNNSPLHF TGTGCCAGCAGCCGGACAGTGAATAATTCACCCCTCCACTTT
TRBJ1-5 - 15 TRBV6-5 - CASSYSRDINQPQHF TGTGCCAGCAGTTACTCGAGGGACATCAATCAGCCCCAGCATTTT
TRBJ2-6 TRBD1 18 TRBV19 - CASNAPGQGSSGANVLTF TGTGCCAGTAACGCCCCGGGACAGGGGAGCTCTGGGGCCAACGTCCTGACTTTC
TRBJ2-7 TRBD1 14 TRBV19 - CASRDRRAGDEQYF TGTGCCAGTCGGGACAGGCGTGCTGGAGACGAGCAGTACTTC
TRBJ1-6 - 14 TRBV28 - CASRGVSYNSPLHF TGTGCCAGCAGGGGAGTCTCCTATAATTCACCCCTCCACTTT
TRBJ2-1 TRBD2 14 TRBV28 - CASSRSGGNNEQFF TGTGCCAGCAGTCGCAGCGGGGGGAACAATGAGCAGTTCTTC
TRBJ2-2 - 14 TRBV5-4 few CASSLVGASGELFF TGTGCCAGCAGCTTAGTGGGGGCAAGCGGGGAGCTGTTTTTT
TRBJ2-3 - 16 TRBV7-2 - CASSLGSGMGKDTQYF TGTGCCAGCAGCTTAGGCTCAGGGATGGGCAAAGATACGCAGTATTTT
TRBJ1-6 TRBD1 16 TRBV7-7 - CASSFYETGDKSPLHF TGTGCCAGCAGCTTCTACGAGACAGGGGATAAATCACCCCTCCACTTT
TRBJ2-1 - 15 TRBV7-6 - CASSRSGPPGNEQFF TGTGCCAGCAGCCGAAGCGGGCCTCCGGGCAATGAGCAGTTCTTC
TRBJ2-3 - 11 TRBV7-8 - CASRQGDTQYF TGTGCCAGCAGGCAGGGAGATACGCAGTATTTT
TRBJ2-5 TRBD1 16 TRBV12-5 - CASGSTRTGVGETQYF TGTGCTAGTGGTTCCACACGGACAGGGGTAGGGGAGACCCAGTACTTC
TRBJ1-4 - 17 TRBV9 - CASSVSPSEARYEKLFF TGTGCCAGCAGCGTGAGTCCTTCTGAGGCGCGTTATGAAAAACTGTTTTTT
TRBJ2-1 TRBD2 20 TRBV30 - CAWSPRGRGPTSGRSNEQFF TGTGCCTGGAGTCCCCGGGGGAGGGGGCCGACTAGCGGGAGAAGCAATGAGCAGTTCTTC
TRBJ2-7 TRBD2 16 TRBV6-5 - CASSYSLSGAAYEQYF TGTGCCAGCAGTTACTCCCTTAGCGGGGCAGCCTACGAGCAGTACTTC
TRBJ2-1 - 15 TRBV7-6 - CASSSRTATYNEQFF TGTGCCAGCAGCTCCAGGACAGCAACCTACAATGAGCAGTTCTTC
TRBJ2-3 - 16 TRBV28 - CASSPELQVSTDTQYF TGTGCCAGCAGTCCCGAACTACAGGTTAGCACAGATACGCAGTATTTT
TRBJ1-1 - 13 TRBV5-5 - CASSFPRGSEAFF TGTGCCAGCAGCTTCCCCCGAGGCAGTGAAGCTTTCTTT
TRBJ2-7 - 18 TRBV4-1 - CASSPGQGPAGRSYEQYF TGCGCCAGCAGCCCCGGACAGGGACCAGCGGGACGCTCCTACGAGCAGTACTTC
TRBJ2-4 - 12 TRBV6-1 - CASSVRENIQYF TGTGCCAGCAGTGTGAGGGAAAACATTCAGTACTTC
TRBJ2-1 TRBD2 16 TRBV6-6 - CASSSRLAGEYNEQFF TGTGCCAGCAGTTCCAGACTAGCGGGGGAGTACAATGAGCAGTTCTTC
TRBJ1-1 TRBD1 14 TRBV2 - CASRRTGENTEAFF TGTGCCAGCAGAAGGACAGGAGAGAACACTGAAGCTTTCTTT
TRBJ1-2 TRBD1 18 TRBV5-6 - CASSLALQGARVGVGYTF TGTGCCAGCAGCTTGGCCCTCCAGGGGGCGCGCGTGGGGGTTGGCTACACCTTC
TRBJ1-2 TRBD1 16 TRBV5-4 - CATSDRVRQGSYGYTF TGTGCCACATCAGACAGAGTCCGACAGGGAAGCTATGGCTACACCTTC
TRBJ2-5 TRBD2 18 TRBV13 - CASSPPSGTSGNRETQYF TGTGCCAGCAGCCCCCCCTCCGGGACTAGCGGGAATAGGGAGACCCAGTACTTC
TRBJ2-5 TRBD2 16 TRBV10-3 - CAISESGGGAGETQYF TGTGCCATCAGTGAGTCCGGCGGGGGGGCTGGAGAGACCCAGTACTTC
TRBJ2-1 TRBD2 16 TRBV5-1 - CASSLDGSGRYNEQFF TGCGCCAGCAGCTTGGATGGTAGCGGGAGATACAATGAGCAGTTCTTC
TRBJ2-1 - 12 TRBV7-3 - CASSPTGNEQFF TGTGCCAGCAGCCCCACCGGCAATGAGCAGTTCTTC
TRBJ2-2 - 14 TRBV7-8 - CASSLLPTAGELFF TGTGCCAGCAGCTTACTACCAACAGCCGGGGAGCTGTTTTTT
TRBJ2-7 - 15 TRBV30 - CAWNPGGAYSYEQYF TGTGCCTGGAACCCTGGGGGGGCTTATTCCTACGAGCAGTACTTC
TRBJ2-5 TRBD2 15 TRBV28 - CASSLPSGGSKTQYF TGTGCCAGCAGTTTACCTAGCGGGGGATCGAAGACCCAGTACTTC
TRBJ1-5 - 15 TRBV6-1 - CASSRGRVGNQPQHF TGTGCCAGCAGTAGGGGGAGGGTGGGCAATCAGCCCCAGCATTTT
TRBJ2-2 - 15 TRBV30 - CAWNGGSGGTGELFF TGTGCCTGGAACGGAGGGAGCGGTGGAACCGGGGAGCTGTTTTTT
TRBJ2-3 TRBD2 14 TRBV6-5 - CASSKAGGANTQYF TGTGCCAGCAGCAAGGCGGGAGGGGCAAATACGCAGTATTTT
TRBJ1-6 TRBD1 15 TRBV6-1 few CASSQGTGVWSPLHF TGTGCCAGCAGTCAGGGGACAGGGGTTTGGTCACCCCTCCACTTT
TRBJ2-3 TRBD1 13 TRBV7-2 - CASSSGTGDTQYF TGTGCCAGCAGCTCTGGGACAGGGGATACGCAGTATTTT
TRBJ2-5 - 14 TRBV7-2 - CASSRDRREETQYF TGTGCCAGCAGCCGTGACCGGCGGGAAGAGACCCAGTACTTC
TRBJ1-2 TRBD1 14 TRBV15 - CATSRTRTGGGYTF TGTGCCACCAGCAGAACTCGGACAGGGGGCGGCTACACCTTC
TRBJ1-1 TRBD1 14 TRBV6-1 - CASSFGTASTEAFF TGTGCCAGCAGCTTCGGGACAGCGAGCACTGAAGCTTTCTTT
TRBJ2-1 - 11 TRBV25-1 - CASSAYDEQFF TGTGCCAGCAGTGCCTACGATGAGCAGTTCTTC
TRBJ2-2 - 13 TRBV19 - CASSIGAPGELFF TGTGCCAGTAGTATTGGAGCCCCCGGGGAGCTGTTTTTT
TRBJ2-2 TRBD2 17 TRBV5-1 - CASSLVTSGSNTGELFF TGCGCCAGCAGCTTGGTGACTAGCGGGAGTAACACCGGGGAGCTGTTTTTT
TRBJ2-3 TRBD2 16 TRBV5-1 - CASSLFGRARTDTQYF TGCGCCAGCAGCTTGTTCGGGAGGGCCAGAACAGATACGCAGTATTTT
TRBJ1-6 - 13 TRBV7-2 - CAIARAQGSPLHF TGTGCAATAGCTAGGGCCCAGGGGTCACCCCTCCACTTT
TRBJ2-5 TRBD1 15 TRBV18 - CASSPGTGGLETQYF TGTGCCAGCTCACCTGGGACAGGGGGCTTGGAGACCCAGTACTTC
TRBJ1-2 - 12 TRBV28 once CASSLTNYGYTF TGTGCCAGCAGTTTAACAAACTATGGCTACACCTTC